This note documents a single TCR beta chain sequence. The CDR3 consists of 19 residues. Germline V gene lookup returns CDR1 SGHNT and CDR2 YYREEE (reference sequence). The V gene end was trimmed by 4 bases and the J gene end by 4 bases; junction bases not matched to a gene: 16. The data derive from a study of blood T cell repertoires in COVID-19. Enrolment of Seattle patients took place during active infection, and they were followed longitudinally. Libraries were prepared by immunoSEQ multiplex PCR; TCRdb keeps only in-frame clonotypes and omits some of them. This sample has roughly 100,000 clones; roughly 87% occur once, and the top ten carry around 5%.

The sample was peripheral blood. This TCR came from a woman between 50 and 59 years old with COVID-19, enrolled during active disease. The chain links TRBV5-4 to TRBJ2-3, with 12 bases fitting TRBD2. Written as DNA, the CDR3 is TGTGCCAGCAGCCACCCCCAAGTAAGGCCTAGCGGGGGGGCAGATACGCAGTATTTT. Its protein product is CASSHPQVRPSGGADTQYF.